This T cell receptor (beta chain) came from a study of metastatic and nonmetastatic thyroid tumors. Study at large: It was across blood and tumor or nodule tissue from malignant and benign thyroid patients that repertoires were compared. General study findings and limits: Malignant tumors reportedly showed significantly higher TCR beta diversity than benign nodules in both blood and tumor.

This CDR3 has 14 residues. CDR1 and CDR2 from the germline V gene are MNHNS and SASEGT. V was trimmed by 6 bases and J by 0 bases, leaving 12 bases between them. No treatment had been given to any patient before thyroid surgery. Through MiXCR, TCRdb re-clonotyped the PCR reads. The sample lists 3,500 to 4,500 clones, 30% to 40% occurring once. Turning to this clone: Its antigen is undetermined.

The specimen was adjacent normal tissue. The V and J genes are TRBV6-1 and TRBJ2-7; TRBD1 or TRBD2 may be the D gene (5 bases each). This receptor was taken from a male donor with papillary thyroid cancer or a benign thyroid nodule (not recorded which). Some clones in this sample may be carry-over from other donors' samples. CDR3: CASRIRDLSYEQYF. The DNA for the CDR3 is TGTGCCAGCAGAATCCGGGACCTCTCCTACGAGCAGTACTTC.